This T cell receptor beta chain was obtained from a study of response to subunit inactivated influenza vaccine. Study findings and constraints: It was the authors' suggestion that each seasonal influenza vaccination recruits few new T cells.

TCRdb re-analysed the RT-PCR reads in MiXCR, keeping a single row per CDR3 protein. The table has 290,000 or so distinct CDR3 sequences, 22% seen once. The germline CDR1 and CDR2 sequences are DFQATT and SNEGSKA (reference sequence). V lost 4 bases, J lost 2 bases, and 9 bases stayed unmatched. CDR3 length equals 16 residues. Comment on this clonotype: The antigen is unknown.

The V call is TRBV20-1, the J call TRBJ2-3; 10 bases map to TRBD2. This clonotype originated in a man between 50 and 75 years old who received an inactivated influenza vaccine. This specimen consisted of PBMCs from blood, obtained about 19 months after vaccination. The CDR3 DNA is TGCAGTGCTACGTCCGGGACTAGCGATTACACAGATACGCAGTATTTT. Its translation is CSATSGTSDYTDTQYF.